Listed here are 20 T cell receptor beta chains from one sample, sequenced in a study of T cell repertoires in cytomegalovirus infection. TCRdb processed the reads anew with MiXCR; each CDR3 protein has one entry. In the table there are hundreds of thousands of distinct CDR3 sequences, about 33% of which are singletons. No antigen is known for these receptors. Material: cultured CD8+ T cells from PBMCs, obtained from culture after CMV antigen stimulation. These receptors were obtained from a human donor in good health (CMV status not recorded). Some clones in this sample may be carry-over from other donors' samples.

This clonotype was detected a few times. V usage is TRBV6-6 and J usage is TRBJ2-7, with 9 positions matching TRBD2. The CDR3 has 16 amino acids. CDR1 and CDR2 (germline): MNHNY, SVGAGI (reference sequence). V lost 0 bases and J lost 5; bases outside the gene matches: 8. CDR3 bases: TGTGCCAGCAGTTACTCGTCCCTAGCGGGGAGGGACGAGCAGTACGTC. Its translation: CASSYSSLAGRDEQYV.

The CDR3 loop reads CASSIAETYEQYF. The CDR3, as DNA: TGTGCCAGTAGTATAGCAGAGACCTACGAGCAGTACTTC. The J gene is TRBJ2-7, the V gene TRBV19, with D hard to call. Germline V gene sequence: CDR1 LNHDA, CDR2 SQIVND (reference sequence). This CDR3 spans 13 amino acids. V was shortened by 1 base and J by 2 bases, with 6 bases between the two germline ends.

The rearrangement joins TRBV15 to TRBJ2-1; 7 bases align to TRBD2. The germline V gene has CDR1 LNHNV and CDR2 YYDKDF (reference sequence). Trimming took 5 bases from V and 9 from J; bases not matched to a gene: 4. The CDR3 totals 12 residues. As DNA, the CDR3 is TGTGCCACCAGCCCTTCGGGGGGTGAGCAGTTCTTC. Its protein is CATSPSGGEQFF.

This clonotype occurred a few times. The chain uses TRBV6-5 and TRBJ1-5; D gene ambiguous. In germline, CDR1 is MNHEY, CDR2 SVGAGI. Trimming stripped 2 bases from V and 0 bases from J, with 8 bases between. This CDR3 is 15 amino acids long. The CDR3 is CASSYKRGSNQPQHF. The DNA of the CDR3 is TGTGCCAGCAGTTACAAGCGGGGTAGCAATCAGCCCCAGCATTTT.

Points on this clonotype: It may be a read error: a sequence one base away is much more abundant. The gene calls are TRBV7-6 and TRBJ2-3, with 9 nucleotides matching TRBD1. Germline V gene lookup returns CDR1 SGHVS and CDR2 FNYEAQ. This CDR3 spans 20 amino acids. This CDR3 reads CASSPNRGPERTYSTDTQNF. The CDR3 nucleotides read TGTGCCAGCAGCCCGAACAGGGGGCCTGAGCGGACTTACAGCACAGATACGCAGAATTTT.

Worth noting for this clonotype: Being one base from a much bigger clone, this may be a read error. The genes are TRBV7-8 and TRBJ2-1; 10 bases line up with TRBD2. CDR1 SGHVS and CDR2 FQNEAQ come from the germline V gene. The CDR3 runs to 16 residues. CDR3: CVSSLALAGTYNEQFF. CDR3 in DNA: TGTGTCAGCAGCTTAGCACTAGCGGGGACCTACAATGAGCAGTTCTTC.

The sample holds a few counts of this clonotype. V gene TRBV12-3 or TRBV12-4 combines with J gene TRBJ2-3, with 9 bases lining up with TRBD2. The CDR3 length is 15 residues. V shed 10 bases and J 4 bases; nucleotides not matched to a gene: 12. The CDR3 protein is CAIQRIAGDSDTQYF. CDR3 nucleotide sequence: TGTGCCATCCAAAGGATAGCGGGGGATTCAGATACGCAGTATTTT.

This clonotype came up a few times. This CDR3 reads CSARNRGGNIQYF. The CDR3 DNA reads TGCAGTGCTAGAAACAGGGGCGGAAACATTCAGTACTTC. The chain has TRBV20-1 and TRBJ2-4; 7 bases line up with TRBD1. Germline CDR1 DFQATT, CDR2 SNEGSKA (reference sequence). V gave up 2 bases and J gave up 6 bases; unmatched junction bases: 4. The CDR3 is 13 residues long.

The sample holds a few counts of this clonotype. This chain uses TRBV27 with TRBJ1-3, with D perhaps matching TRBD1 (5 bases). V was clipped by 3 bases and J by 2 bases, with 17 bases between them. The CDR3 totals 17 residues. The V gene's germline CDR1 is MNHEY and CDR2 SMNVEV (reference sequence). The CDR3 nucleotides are TGTGCCAGCAGTTTTACCCCCGGGACCATGGCTGGAAACACCATATATTTT. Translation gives CASSFTPGTMAGNTIYF.

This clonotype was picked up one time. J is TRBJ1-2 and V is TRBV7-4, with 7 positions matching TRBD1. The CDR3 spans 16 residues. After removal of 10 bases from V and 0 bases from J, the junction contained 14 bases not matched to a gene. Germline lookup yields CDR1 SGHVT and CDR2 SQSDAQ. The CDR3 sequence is CATDRVQGGANYGYTF. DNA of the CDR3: TGTGCCACCGACCGCGTTCAGGGGGGCGCTAACTATGGCTACACCTTC.

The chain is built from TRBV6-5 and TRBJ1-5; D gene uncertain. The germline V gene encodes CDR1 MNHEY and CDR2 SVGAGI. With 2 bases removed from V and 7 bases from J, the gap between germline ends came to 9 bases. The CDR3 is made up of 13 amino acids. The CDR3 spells CASSYKKGQPQHF. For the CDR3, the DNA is TGTGCCAGCAGTTACAAAAAGGGCCAGCCCCAGCATTTT.

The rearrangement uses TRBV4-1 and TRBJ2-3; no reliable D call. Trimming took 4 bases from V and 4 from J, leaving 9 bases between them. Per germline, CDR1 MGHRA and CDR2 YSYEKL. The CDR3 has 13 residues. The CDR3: CASSRVGPDTQYF. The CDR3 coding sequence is TGCGCCAGCAGCCGGGTAGGTCCAGATACGCAGTATTTT.

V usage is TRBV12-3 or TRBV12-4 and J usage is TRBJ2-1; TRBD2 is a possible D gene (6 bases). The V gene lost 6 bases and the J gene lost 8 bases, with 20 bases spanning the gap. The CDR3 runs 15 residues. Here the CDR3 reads CASSIAERVVDEQFF. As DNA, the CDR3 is TGTGCCAGCAGCATCGCCGAGCGGGTGGTCGATGAGCAGTTCTTC.

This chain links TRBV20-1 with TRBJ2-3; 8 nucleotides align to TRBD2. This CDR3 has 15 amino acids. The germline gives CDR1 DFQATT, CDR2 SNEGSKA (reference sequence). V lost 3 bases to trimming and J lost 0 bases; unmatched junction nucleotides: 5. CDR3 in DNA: TGCAGTGCTAGTTACCTAGCGGGCAGCACAGATACGCAGTATTTT. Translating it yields CSASYLAGSTDTQYF.

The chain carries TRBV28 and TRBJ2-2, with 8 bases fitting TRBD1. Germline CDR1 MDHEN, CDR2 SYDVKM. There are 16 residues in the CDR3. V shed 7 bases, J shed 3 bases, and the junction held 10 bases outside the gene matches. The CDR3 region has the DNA TGTGCCAGCAACTTTACGGACAGGGTCGACACCGGGGAGCTGTTTTTT. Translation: CASNFTDRVDTGELFF.

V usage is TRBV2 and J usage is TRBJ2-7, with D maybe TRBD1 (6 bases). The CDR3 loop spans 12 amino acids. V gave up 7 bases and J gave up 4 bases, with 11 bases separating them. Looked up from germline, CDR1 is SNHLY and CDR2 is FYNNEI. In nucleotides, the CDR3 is TGTGCCAGCAAACAGGGTCTTTACGAGCAGTACTTC. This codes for CASKQGLYEQYF.

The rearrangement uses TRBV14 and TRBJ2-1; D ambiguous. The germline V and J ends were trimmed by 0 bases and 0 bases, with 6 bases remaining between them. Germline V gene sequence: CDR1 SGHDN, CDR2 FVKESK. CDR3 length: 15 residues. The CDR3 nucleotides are TGTGCCAGCAGCCAAGATTTGGCCTCCTACAATGAGCAGTTCTTC. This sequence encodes CASSQDLASYNEQFF. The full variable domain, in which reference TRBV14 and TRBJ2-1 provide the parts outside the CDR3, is EAGVTQFPSHSVIEKGQTVTLRCDPISGHDNLYWYRRVMGKEIKFLLHFVKESKQDESGMPNNRFLAERTGGTYSTLKVQPAELEDSGVYFCASSQDLASYNEQFFGPGTRLTVL.

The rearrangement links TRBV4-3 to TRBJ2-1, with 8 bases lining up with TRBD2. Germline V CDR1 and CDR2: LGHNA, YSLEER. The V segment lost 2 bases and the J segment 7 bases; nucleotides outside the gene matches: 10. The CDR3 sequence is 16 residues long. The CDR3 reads CASSQLVGRGGNEQFF. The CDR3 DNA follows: TGCGCCAGCAGCCAACTTGTGGGTCGGGGGGGAAATGAGCAGTTCTTC.

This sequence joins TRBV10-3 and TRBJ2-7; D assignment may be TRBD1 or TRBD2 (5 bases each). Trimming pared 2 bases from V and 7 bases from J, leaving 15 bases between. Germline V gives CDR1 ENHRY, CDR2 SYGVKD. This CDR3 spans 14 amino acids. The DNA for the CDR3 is TGTGCCATCAGTGAGATCGGACATGAGGGGGAGCAGTACTTC. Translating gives CAISEIGHEGEQYF.

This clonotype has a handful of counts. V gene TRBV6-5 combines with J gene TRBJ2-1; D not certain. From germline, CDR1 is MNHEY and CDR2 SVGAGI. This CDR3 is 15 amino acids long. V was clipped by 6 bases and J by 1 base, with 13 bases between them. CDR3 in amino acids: CASRNGQPSYNEQFF. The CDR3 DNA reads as TGTGCCAGCAGGAACGGGCAGCCGTCCTACAATGAGCAGTTCTTC.